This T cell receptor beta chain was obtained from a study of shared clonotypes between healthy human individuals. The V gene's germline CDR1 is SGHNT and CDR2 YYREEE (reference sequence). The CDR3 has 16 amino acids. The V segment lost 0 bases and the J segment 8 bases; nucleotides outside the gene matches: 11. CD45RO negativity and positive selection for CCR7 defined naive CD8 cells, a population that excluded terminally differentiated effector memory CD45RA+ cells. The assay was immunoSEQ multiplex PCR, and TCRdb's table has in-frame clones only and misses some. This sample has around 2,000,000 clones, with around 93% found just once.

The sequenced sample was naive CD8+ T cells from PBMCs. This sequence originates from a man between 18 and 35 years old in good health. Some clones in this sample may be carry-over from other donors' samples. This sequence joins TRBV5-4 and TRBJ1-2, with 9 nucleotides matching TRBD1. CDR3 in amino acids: CASSLERTGEVKGYTF. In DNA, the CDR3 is TGTGCCAGCAGCTTGGAGAGGACAGGGGAAGTGAAGGGCTACACCTTC.